This paragraph reports one TCR beta chain. Its antigen is still unknown. Investigators profiled TCR beta VDJ and CDR3 from genomic DNA template. TCRdb re-called the reads through MiXCR, storing one row per CDR3 protein. The profile covers more than 150,000 distinct CDR3 sequences, with roughly 64% appearing a single time and around 46% taken by the ten largest. The sample is drawn from a study of CD8+CD57+ T cells in acquired aplastic anemia. General study results and limits: The number of CD8+ CDR3 sequences shared by patients and controls was approximately 30. A significant difference in CD8+ Simpson's diversity between patients and controls was not found.

Sequences were obtained from sorted CD4+, CD8+, or CD8+CD57+ T cells (not recorded which) from PBMCs. The receptor comes from a human donor with severe aplastic anemia or a healthy control (not recorded which).

DNA of the CDR3: TGTGCCAGCAGTGGACAGGGTGGCTACAATGAGCAGTTCTTC. Its translation is CASSGQGGYNEQFF. The chain links TRBV6-1 to TRBJ2-7, with TRBD1 matching 7 bases. The end of the DNA is better explained by TRBJ2-1, so the J call may be wrong. The CDR3 loop spans 14 amino acids. Per the germline V gene, CDR1 is MNHNS and CDR2 is SASEGT.